A selection of T cell receptor beta chains follows, all from one sample in a study of shared clonotypes between healthy human individuals. Only in-frame clones appear in the TCRdb table, and some are missing; sequencing was by immunoSEQ multiplex PCR. The sample carries roughly 2.2 million clones, around 92% recorded once. Sequenced input: naive CD4+ T cells from PBMCs. The source of these receptors is a young man in good health. Some clones in this sample may be carry-over from other donors' samples. CDR3s leave out the opening cysteine and the closing phenylalanine or tryptophan.

j_call: TRBJ1-1
v_call: TRBV9
cdr3_aa: ASSASLASQAF

j_call: TRBJ1-2
v_call: TRBV12-5
cdr3_aa: ASGLPTGDGYT

j_call: TRBJ2-7
v_call: TRBV28
cdr3_aa: ASSLTGEAYEQY

j_call: TRBJ2-3
v_call: TRBV7-9
cdr3_aa: ASSLSGSGTDTQY

j_call: TRBJ2-1
v_call: TRBV12-2
cdr3_aa: ASRPTSGGPYNEQF

j_call: TRBJ2-4
v_call: TRBV28
cdr3_aa: ASSLGAAKNIQY

j_call: TRBJ2-7
v_call: TRBV7-2
cdr3_aa: ASSLVVVSHEQY

j_call: TRBJ2-3
v_call: TRBV10-3
cdr3_aa: AISEGRVTDTQY

j_call: TRBJ2-1
v_call: TRBV10-2
cdr3_aa: ASGGQGSYNEQF

j_call: TRBJ2-1
v_call: TRBV28
cdr3_aa: ASRPPGGTSYNEQF

j_call: TRBJ2-2
v_call: TRBV18
cdr3_aa: ASSPLSVGEELF

j_call: TRBJ1-2
v_call: TRBV6-1
cdr3_aa: ASSDTWAWGYGYT

j_call: TRBJ2-2
v_call: TRBV6-4
cdr3_aa: ASSDLQGSGELF

j_call: TRBJ2-5
v_call: TRBV6-5
cdr3_aa: ASSYSKLETQY

j_call: TRBJ2-1
v_call: TRBV28
cdr3_aa: ASSLGGRAFYNEQF

j_call: TRBJ2-2
v_call: TRBV7-3
cdr3_aa: ASSLAGGELF

j_call: TRBJ1-2
v_call: TRBV2
cdr3_aa: ASRRGQADHYNYGYT

j_call: TRBJ2-1
v_call: TRBV9
cdr3_aa: ASSAPPGLAGGRSNEQF

j_call: TRBJ1-2
v_call: TRBV5-4
cdr3_aa: ASSPENGPYGYT

j_call: TRBJ1-1
v_call: TRBV5-1
cdr3_aa: ASTKGTEAF

j_call: TRBJ2-2
v_call: TRBV6-5
cdr3_aa: ASSRVGGHGELF

j_call: TRBJ1-5
v_call: TRBV6-1
cdr3_aa: ASRLDTYQPQH

j_call: TRBJ1-2
v_call: TRBV7-2
cdr3_aa: ASSLETDLEGYT

j_call: TRBJ2-2
v_call: TRBV19
cdr3_aa: ASSIRAGNTGELF

j_call: TRBJ2-7
v_call: TRBV2
cdr3_aa: ASSWGGGSPAYEQY

j_call: TRBJ2-1
v_call: TRBV6-6
cdr3_aa: ASSYSGLYNEQF

j_call: TRBJ1-1
v_call: TRBV6-5
cdr3_aa: ASSIRDRGTEAF

j_call: TRBJ2-7
v_call: TRBV29-1
cdr3_aa: SVTRFGAPYEQY

j_call: TRBJ2-6
v_call: TRBV28
cdr3_aa: ASSKLSGSRANVLT

j_call: TRBJ1-2
v_call: TRBV5-5
cdr3_aa: ASSLYGQVNYGYT

j_call: TRBJ1-1
v_call: TRBV5-1
cdr3_aa: ASRLGGRAEAF

j_call: TRBJ1-1
v_call: TRBV10-1
cdr3_aa: ASSEGVAGKTEAF

j_call: TRBJ2-6
v_call: TRBV28
cdr3_aa: ASKGGDSGANVLT

j_call: TRBJ2-1
v_call: TRBV11-2
cdr3_aa: ASSFSSGWTDEQF

j_call: TRBJ2-5
v_call: TRBV29-1
cdr3_aa: SVDSAQETQY

j_call: TRBJ2-1
v_call: TRBV4-1
cdr3_aa: ASSRGPLAVFPYNEQF

j_call: TRBJ1-5
v_call: TRBV25-1
cdr3_aa: ASSEYADSNQPQH

j_call: TRBJ2-1
v_call: TRBV29-1
cdr3_aa: SVVRASHEQF

j_call: TRBJ2-5
v_call: TRBV5-1
cdr3_aa: ASSVRTGEETQY

j_call: TRBJ2-7
v_call: TRBV18
cdr3_aa: ASSPTTDSYEQY

j_call: TRBJ2-7
v_call: TRBV30
cdr3_aa: AWGRGSSYEQY

j_call: TRBJ2-7
v_call: TRBV7-9
cdr3_aa: ASSSGQGAYEQY

j_call: TRBJ1-1
v_call: TRBV28
cdr3_aa: ASSFWDHRDTEAF

j_call: TRBJ2-3
v_call: TRBV18
cdr3_aa: ASSTTGGETDTQY

j_call: TRBJ2-3
v_call: TRBV29-1
cdr3_aa: SVTSGAGDTQY

j_call: TRBJ2-6
v_call: TRBV5-1
cdr3_aa: ASGPHGTGANVLT

j_call: TRBJ2-1
v_call: TRBV13
cdr3_aa: ASSLAEGRQF

j_call: TRBJ2-5
v_call: TRBV2
cdr3_aa: ASSEGALETQY

j_call: TRBJ2-5
v_call: TRBV29-1
cdr3_aa: SVGTLLQETQY

j_call: TRBJ2-1
v_call: TRBV7-9
cdr3_aa: ASSLRRGRGEQF

j_call: TRBJ2-6
v_call: TRBV7-2
cdr3_aa: ASSRKSGANVLT

j_call: TRBJ2-7
v_call: TRBV5-1
cdr3_aa: ASSGGTEGNEQY

j_call: TRBJ1-4
v_call: TRBV5-4
cdr3_aa: ASSRQGVSEKLF

j_call: TRBJ2-6
v_call: TRBV5-1
cdr3_aa: ASSPLTGANVLT

j_call: TRBJ1-1
v_call: TRBV19
cdr3_aa: ASNPPRDRRLPNTEAF

j_call: TRBJ1-1
v_call: TRBV6-5
cdr3_aa: ASSYSSTVDTEAF

j_call: TRBJ2-1
v_call: TRBV28
cdr3_aa: ASSPSRGYNEQF